This T cell receptor (beta chain) came from a study of cytomegalovirus exposure and HLA in healthy donors. Study-wide findings and caveats: Cytomegalovirus-associated TCR beta chains were listed, numbering under 200. Cytomegalovirus status was reportedly diagnosed by the classifier with high specificity and sensitivity. Subsequent analysis revealed that first-cohort TCR clusters tended to co-occur in the 130 or so validation repertoires.

This table comes from immunoSEQ multiplex PCR, and its TCRdb copy is limited to in-frame clones, with some not included. The sample has 65,000 to 75,000 clones; nearly 96% are singletons. Note on this clone: As yet, its antigen is unknown.

Germline-derived CDR1 and CDR2 are MNHEY and SMNVEV (reference sequence). V was pared by 6 bases and J by 3 bases, with 24 bases of the junction left unmatched. The CDR3 runs 21 residues. This chain links TRBV27 with TRBJ2-1, with TRBD2 matching over 9 bases. The source is a woman aged 18-29 years in good health and CMV-seropositive. The sequencing input was PBMCs. The CDR3 region is CASSCGDYCLSGRGNYNEQFF. The DNA of the CDR3 is TGTGCCAGCAGCTGTGGTGACTATTGCCTTAGCGGGAGAGGGAACTACAATGAGCAGTTCTTC.